This TCR beta chain emerged from a study of shared clonotypes between healthy human individuals. As for the study in general: The plates for each donor numbered three CD4 naive, three CD4 memory, two CD8 naive and one CD8 memory.

Original analysis: Filtering differed, since immunoSEQ gave only junction sequences and no quality scores. TCRdb's copy holds only in-frame clones and misses some; the assay was immunoSEQ multiplex PCR. V and J calls plus clone size are reproduced from that table; the DNA served to infer D and trimming. The top ten hold less than 2% of the sample, which has hundreds of thousands of clones, around 74% seen once. The study drew its donors from healthy HIV-negative adults without recent acute infections or vaccinations. V lost 4 bases to trimming and J lost 6 bases; unmatched junction nucleotides: 4. CDR3 length: 14 amino acids. Germline V gene data show CDR1 as LNHDA and CDR2 as SQIVND (reference sequence). With regard to this clone: Its antigen is unidentified.

Notes on the study in general: Across a handful of donors, naive CD4 shared 5% to 6.5%, naive CD8 around 3.8%, memory CD4 more than 2%, memory CD8 0.35% to 0.5%.

This receptor was identified in a woman aged 25 to 39 in good health. The V call is TRBV19, the J call TRBJ2-7; 12 bases fit TRBD1. The sample taken for sequencing was memory CD4+ T cells sorted from blood. The subset here: CD45RA-negative fraction. This chain's CDR3 is CASSTGTGGAEQYF. The CDR3 nucleotides read TGTGCCAGTAGTACGGGGACAGGGGGCGCCGAGCAGTACTTC.